The T cell receptor (beta chain) under discussion was sequenced for a study of blood T cells in healthy people across ages. Overall study: Using template switching, researchers captured about one barcoded beta molecule for each two T cells.

This clonotype was observed a handful of times. The antigen remains undetermined. The CDR3 runs to 15 residues. From germline, CDR1 is DFQATT and CDR2 SNEGSKA (reference sequence). V lost 5 bases, J lost 6 bases, and 20 bases lay in between. A second roughly 6 to 12 cycle PCR used barcoded and J-beta primers. TCRdb re-derived calls from the 5' RACE reads in MiXCR, one entry per CDR3 protein. The sample consists of fewer than 2,000,000 distinct CDR3 sequences, roughly two fifths of them appearing once. Donors were healthy Caucasian individuals from Russia aged about 6 to 95. Investigators took approximately 10 milliliters of peripheral blood from every donor. Study results and limitations: Estimated diversity, derived from one million T cells, was regarded as an underestimate.

V and J are TRBV20-1 and TRBJ2-1, with D possibly TRBD2 on 6 matching bases. The sequence was collected from a human donor in good health. The specimen was blood. In DNA form, the CDR3 reads TGCAGTGCTTCCAGGACTCGACTAGTAGGCAATGAGCAGTTCTTC. Encoded protein: CSASRTRLVGNEQFF.